This T cell receptor (beta chain) was obtained from a study of T-cell reconstitution after alpha-beta-depleted transplantation in children. As it was prepared, the TCRbeta library received unique molecular identifiers. MiXCR, applied by TCRdb to the PCR reads, yields one record per CDR3 protein. Of about 690,000 distinct CDR3 sequences listed, roughly 15% are singletons. The CDR3 runs to 18 residues. V dropped 2 bases and J dropped 0; count of bases not matched to a gene: 8. The starting material was PBMCs from the stem cell graft donor, obtained from the stem cell graft. The receptor comes from a human donor who donated a stem cell graft to a child with acute myeloid leukemia. V gene TRBV12-3 or TRBV12-4 combines with J gene TRBJ2-3; 10 bases map to TRBD2. Here the CDR3 DNA reads TGTGCCAGCAGTTTAATGGCTAGCGGGGGCGCGAGCACAGATACGCAGTATTTT. Protein product: CASSLMASGGASTDTQYF.